The sequence of this TCR beta chain was determined in a study of CD8+CD57+ T cells in acquired aplastic anemia. Findings and caveats of the study: Patients and controls had in common some 30 CD8+ CDR3 sequences.

The CDR3 contains 14 residues. The germline CDR1 and CDR2 sequences are MGHRA and YSYEKL. The ends were cut back, 1 base at V and 3 bases at J, with 7 bases in the middle. This clonotype came up once. Antigen unknown. The template used for profiling TCR beta VDJ and CDR3 was genomic DNA. TCRdb used MiXCR to reprocess the reads, holding one entry per CDR3 protein. The data contain around 180,000 distinct CDR3 sequences, about 64% of them singletons. The origin of this receptor is a human donor in good health. The sample consisted of sorted CD4+, CD8+, or CD8+CD57+ T cells (not recorded which) from PBMCs. The chain recombines TRBV4-1 with TRBJ1-5; D gene uncertain. CDR3 residues: CASSQVRHNQPQHF. The DNA for the CDR3 is TGCGCCAGCAGCCAAGTACGTCACAATCAGCCCCAGCATTTT.